Listed below are T cell receptor beta chains from one sample, sequenced in a study of PD-1 blockade in mismatch repair-deficient tumors. The table came from immunoSEQ multiplex PCR; TCRdb's copy has only in-frame clones and leaves some out. The sample yields nearly 25,000 clones, around 80% seen once. Sample: peripheral blood, taken 12 weeks after starting pembrolizumab. Source of these receptors: an adult with mismatch repair-deficient cancer. The CDR3 runs from the conserved cysteine through the conserved F or W. Each record gives: CDR3 length, clone size, J gene, D gene, V gene, CDR3 protein, CDR3 DNA. A D gene is named only where the DNA matches it firmly. Not all rows give a size; the values are once, few, many and, for expanded clones, a class.

14	.	TRBJ1-2	.	TRBV28	CASSLSRLVGGYTF	TGTGCCAGCAGTTTGTCCAGGCTGGTTGGCGGCTACACCTTC
15	.	TRBJ1-3	.	TRBV21-1	CASRADRENRNTIYF	TGTGCCAGCAGGGCAGACAGGGAAAACAGAAACACCATATATTTT
12	.	TRBJ2-1	TRBD2	TRBV2	CASGGSRDEQFF	TGTGCCAGCGGCGGGAGTCGGGATGAGCAGTTCTTC
15	.	TRBJ2-3	TRBD2	TRBV6-4	CASSILAGGTDTQYF	TGTGCCAGCAGTATACTAGCGGGAGGTACAGATACGCAGTATTTT
14	.	TRBJ2-7	.	TRBV9	CASSVQDWHYEQYF	TGTGCCAGCAGCGTACAGGACTGGCACTACGAGCAGTACTTC
16	once	TRBJ2-2	.	TRBV4-1	CASSQETGPLAGELFF	TGCGCCAGCAGCCAAGAAACAGGGCCTCTCGCCGGGGAGCTGTTTTTT
19	.	TRBJ2-1	TRBD2	TRBV11-2	CASSLESGTSGRAYNEQFF	TGTGCCAGCAGCTTAGAGTCCGGGACTAGCGGGAGGGCTTACAATGAGCAGTTCTTC
15	.	TRBJ2-4	.	TRBV9	CASSPSGLAKNIQYF	TGTGCCAGCAGCCCCTCAGGGCTAGCCAAAAACATTCAGTACTTC
15	.	TRBJ2-5	.	TRBV9	CASSAAGHPQETQYF	TGTGCCAGCAGCGCGGCGGGACACCCCCAAGAGACCCAGTACTTC
16	.	TRBJ2-5	.	TRBV4-1	CASSQVGTRRRETQYF	TGCGCCAGCAGCCAAGTGGGCACCCGGAGGCGGGAGACCCAGTACTTC
13	.	TRBJ1-2	TRBD1	TRBV10-3	CAISGDREDGYTF	TGTGCCATCAGTGGGGACAGGGAGGACGGCTACACCTTC
14	.	TRBJ1-1	.	TRBV5-4	CASSLERTNTEAFF	TGTGCCAGCAGCTTGGAAAGAACTAACACTGAAGCTTTCTTT
15	.	TRBJ1-5	.	TRBV30	CAWSRGADSNQPQHF	TGTGCCTGGAGTAGGGGGGCAGATAGCAATCAGCCCCAGCATTTT
14	few	TRBJ2-3	.	TRBV6-4	CASSESDSTDTQYF	TGTGCCAGCAGTGAATCGGACAGCACAGATACGCAGTATTTT
14	.	TRBJ2-3	.	TRBV4-1	CASGISGGSDTQYF	TGCGCCAGCGGAATTTCCGGAGGGTCAGATACGCAGTATTTT
16	.	TRBJ2-7	.	TRBV5-5	CASSLKDTYYSYEQYF	TGTGCCAGCAGCTTAAAAGACACATACTACTCCTACGAGCAGTACTTC
17	.	TRBJ2-7	TRBD1	TRBV7-8	CASSSNKPGQGFDEQYF	TGTGCCAGCAGCTCGAATAAGCCGGGACAGGGGTTCGACGAGCAGTACTTC
16	.	TRBJ2-5	TRBD2	TRBV27	CASSSLAGGPRETQYF	TGTGCCAGCAGTTCCCTGGCGGGAGGGCCGAGGGAGACCCAGTACTTC
14	.	TRBJ1-1	TRBD1	TRBV6-1	CASSESQGAPEAFF	TGTGCCAGCAGCGAATCCCAGGGGGCCCCTGAAGCTTTCTTT
15	.	TRBJ1-1	.	TRBV5-1	CASSSPGLVNTEAFF	TGCGCCAGCAGCTCTCCGGGACTCGTGAACACTGAAGCTTTCTTT
16	.	TRBJ2-2	TRBD2	TRBV27	CASSLLAGRETGELFF	TGTGCCAGCAGTCTCCTAGCGGGAAGGGAAACCGGGGAGCTGTTTTTT
12	.	TRBJ1-2	TRBD1	TRBV6-6	CASSPGQAGYTF	TGTGCCAGCAGTCCCGGACAGGCTGGCTACACCTTC
15	.	TRBJ1-2	TRBD1	TRBV28	CASSYGTGVDYGYTF	TGTGCCAGCAGTTACGGGACAGGGGTTGACTATGGCTACACCTTC
12	.	TRBJ1-1	.	TRBV18	CASSPGDTEAFF	TGTGCCAGCTCACCTGGGGACACTGAAGCTTTCTTT
15	.	TRBJ2-5	.	TRBV18	CASSPQLGGQETQYF	TGTGCCAGCTCACCACAGCTGGGTGGCCAAGAGACCCAGTACTTC
12	few	TRBJ1-2	.	TRBV7-9	CASSLAAGGYTF	TGTGCCAGCAGCTTGGCTGCGGGTGGCTACACCTTC
13	.	TRBJ2-2	.	TRBV6-5	CASSYGATGELFF	TGTGCCAGCAGTTACGGGGCAACCGGGGAGCTGTTTTTT
16	.	TRBJ2-6	.	TRBV5-4	CASVSTRQSRANVLTF	TGTGCCAGCGTATCGACCAGACAAAGTCGGGCCAACGTCCTGACTTTC
18	once	TRBJ2-7	.	TRBV5-1	CASSLRPYTIGGGYEQYF	TGCGCCAGCAGCTTGAGGCCTTACACGATCGGGGGAGGATACGAGCAGTACTTC
15	.	TRBJ1-1	TRBD1	TRBV30	CAWSVLGTGRRAAFF	TGTGCCTGGAGTGTTCTCGGGACAGGGAGGAGAGCAGCTTTCTTT
13	.	TRBJ2-1	.	TRBV28	CASSFPPLNEQFF	TGTGCCAGCAGTTTCCCTCCATTGAATGAGCAGTTCTTC
16	once	TRBJ2-2	.	TRBV7-2	CASSRSVADYSGELFF	TGTGCCAGCAGCCGGAGCGTTGCCGATTACTCCGGGGAGCTGTTTTTT
15	.	TRBJ2-3	TRBD2	TRBV6-5	CASSYSAGGQDTQYF	TGTGCCAGCAGTTACTCAGCGGGAGGGCAAGATACGCAGTATTTT
15	.	TRBJ1-5	.	TRBV18	CASSLSTGHNQPQHF	TGTGCCAGCTCACTATCGACAGGACACAATCAGCCCCAGCATTTT
14	.	TRBJ1-1	.	TRBV4-3	CASSQGQENTEAFF	TGCGCCAGCAGCCAAGGACAGGAGAACACTGAAGCTTTCTTT
11	few	TRBJ2-7	.	TRBV5-6	CASSLGREQYF	TGTGCCAGCAGCCTAGGACGGGAGCAGTACTTC
14	.	TRBJ1-1	TRBD1	TRBV2	CASSPQGANTEAFF	TGTGCCAGCAGCCCACAGGGGGCAAACACTGAAGCTTTCTTT
14	few	TRBJ1-2	.	TRBV9	CASSGSSGSQGYTF	TGTGCCAGCAGCGGGAGTTCGGGGTCACAAGGCTACACCTTC
15	.	TRBJ1-5	.	TRBV6-5	CASSLGHLRNQPQHF	TGTGCCAGCAGTCTTGGACACTTGCGCAATCAGCCCCAGCATTTT
13	.	TRBJ2-2	.	TRBV6-5	CASSPRGAGELFF	TGTGCCAGCAGTCCCAGGGGGGCCGGGGAGCTGTTTTTT
15	.	TRBJ2-2	.	TRBV5-4	CASTHKGVNTGELFF	TGTGCCAGCACCCATAAGGGGGTCAACACCGGGGAGCTGTTTTTT
16	.	TRBJ1-4	.	TRBV4-1	CASSQRPPQGYEKLFF	TGCGCCAGCAGCCAAAGGCCACCGCAGGGTTATGAAAAACTGTTTTTT
13	medium-sized	TRBJ2-7	.	TRBV27	CASSPTSSYEQYF	TGTGCCAGCAGCCCTACCAGCTCCTACGAGCAGTACTTC
16	.	TRBJ2-2	.	TRBV13	CASSSLRVDLTGELFF	TGTGCCAGCAGCTCCCTACGGGTTGACCTCACCGGGGAGCTGTTTTTT
16	once	TRBJ2-2	.	TRBV27	CASSLSPAGRTGELFF	TGTGCCAGCAGTTTATCCCCGGCCGGGCGTACCGGGGAGCTGTTTTTT
18	.	TRBJ2-2	TRBD2	TRBV14	CASSQAWTSGKNTGELFF	TGTGCCAGCAGCCAAGCTTGGACTAGCGGGAAGAACACCGGGGAGCTGTTTTTT
12	medium-sized	TRBJ1-1	.	TRBV19	CASSSMNTEAFF	TGTGCCAGTAGTTCAATGAACACTGAAGCTTTCTTT
16	.	TRBJ2-1	TRBD2	TRBV5-4	CASSLVVSSGSHEQFF	TGTGCCAGCAGCTTGGTCGTGTCTAGCGGGAGCCATGAGCAGTTCTTC
16	once	TRBJ2-6	.	TRBV11-3	CASSPGGYSGANVLTF	TGTGCCAGCAGTCCCGGTGGGTACTCTGGGGCCAACGTCCTGACTTTC
17	once	TRBJ2-3	TRBD2	TRBV30	CAWTPGLVLDRTDTQYF	TGTGCCTGGACACCGGGACTAGTTTTAGATCGCACAGATACGCAGTATTTT
14	.	TRBJ1-2	TRBD1	TRBV28	CASSWGQGALGYTF	TGTGCCAGCAGCTGGGGGCAGGGGGCTCTAGGCTACACCTTC
18	once	TRBJ2-2	.	TRBV7-9	CASSLGRERVANTGELFF	TGTGCCAGCAGCTTAGGCAGAGAACGGGTTGCGAACACCGGGGAGCTGTTTTTT
18	.	TRBJ1-4	.	TRBV5-4	CASSFRVSRGATNEKLFF	TGTGCCAGCAGCTTCCGAGTAAGCAGGGGTGCAACTAATGAAAAACTGTTTTTT